Below, 24 T cell receptor beta chains from the same sample are listed, as sequenced in a study of post-analysis software for immune sequencing data. Their cognate antigens are unknown. Study-level findings and limits: Controls had lower frequencies than patients of five TRBV segments, which included TRBV5-6, TRBV5-1 and TRBV20-1.

cDNA libraries for TCR beta contained unique molecular identifiers. TCRdb processed the PCR reads anew with MiXCR; each CDR3 protein has one entry. The table shows roughly 600,000 distinct CDR3 sequences, with around 40% occurring only once. Material for sequencing was blood. These receptors came from a girl aged 5-17 years with multiple sclerosis.

The rearrangement links TRBV29-1 to TRBJ2-5, with D perhaps matching TRBD2 (6 bases). This CDR3 comprises 14 residues. V was trimmed by 7 bases and J by 2 bases, leaving 17 bases between them. CDR1 is SQVTM and CDR2 is ANQGSEA in the germline V gene. The CDR3 DNA sequence: TGCAGCGGGAAAGGTTGGCGGGGTCAAGAGACCCAGTACTTC. Translated, it gives CSGKGWRGQETQYF. Complete variable domain (other parts from reference TRBV29-1 and TRBJ2-5): SAVISQKPSRDICQRGTSLTIQCQVDSQVTMMFWYRQQPGQSLTLIATANQGSEATYESGFVIDKFPISRPNLTFSTLTVSNMSPEDSSIYLCSGKGWRGQETQYFGPGTRLLVL.

The CDR3 is CASSGRGFHEQFF. The CDR3 region has the DNA TGTGCCAGCAGCGGGAGAGGATTCCATGAGCAGTTCTTC. This chain uses TRBV2 with TRBJ2-1; possibly TRBD2 for D (6 bases). The CDR3 covers 13 residues. Trimming removed 6 bases at V and 8 bases at J, with 14 bases between. Germline loops: CDR1 SNHLY, CDR2 FYNNEI.

The V gene is TRBV12-3 or TRBV12-4, the J gene TRBJ2-7, with D hard to call. There are 13 residues in the CDR3. With 5 bases removed from V and 5 bases from J, the gap between germline ends came to 13 bases. The CDR3 DNA reads TGTGCCAGCAGTCGGTCGCAATCCCACGAGCAGTACTTC. It is translated as CASSRSQSHEQYF.

The chain combines TRBV12-3 or TRBV12-4 with TRBJ2-1; the D is unclear. V lost 2 bases and J 8 bases, leaving 10 bases between the germline ends. The CDR3 loop spans 13 amino acids. The CDR3 loop reads CASSLSGVDEQFF. CDR3 DNA: TGTGCCAGCAGTTTATCTGGCGTCGATGAGCAGTTCTTC.

The chain links TRBV7-9 to TRBJ1-1, with 7 bases identical to TRBD1. With 5 bases clipped from V and 1 base from J, the junction kept 4 bases outside the gene matches. This CDR3 is built from 14 residues. Germline CDR1 SEHNR, CDR2 FQNEAQ (reference sequence). CDR3 sequence: CASSPGDRNTEAFF. Here the CDR3 DNA reads TGTGCCAGCAGCCCTGGGGACAGGAACACTGAAGCTTTCTTT.

The DNA for the CDR3 is TGTGCCAGCAGCCCCCGGACGGACAACTATGGCTACACCTTC. Its protein is CASSPRTDNYGYTF. The rearrangement links TRBV4-2 to TRBJ1-2; D call uncertain. Trimming removed 4 bases at V and 2 bases at J, with 11 bases between. CDR1 is LGHNA, CDR2 YNFKEQ, per germline. CDR3 length: 14 amino acids.

CDR3 in DNA: TGTGCCAGCAGCTCCGCTCCGAGCTCCTACGAGCAGTACTTC. Its protein is CASSSAPSSYEQYF. This chain joins TRBV11-3 and TRBJ2-7; no clear D gene. V lost 4 bases, J lost 0 bases, and 10 bases lay in between. CDR1 and CDR2 (germline): SGHNT, YENEEA. This CDR3 has 14 amino acids.

This clonotype was seen only a few times. The gene calls are TRBV12-3 or TRBV12-4 and TRBJ2-3; no reliable D call. This CDR3 contains 12 residues. V lost 7 bases and J lost 4, with 9 bases in between. This CDR3 reads CASNGVADTQYF. In nucleotides, the CDR3 is TGTGCCAGCAATGGGGTTGCAGATACGCAGTATTTT.

This clonotype occurred a few times. The chain employs TRBV7-2 and TRBJ2-4; D unresolved. The DNA matches TRBJ2-7 better at its end, which makes the J call doubtful. The CDR3 is 12 residues long. Germline CDR1 reads SGHTA; CDR2 reads FQGNSA. The CDR3 loop reads CASSVELGEQYF. In DNA, the CDR3 is TGTGCCAGCAGCGTAGAGCTAGGCGAGCAGTACTTC.

This clonotype was observed a handful of times. The V and J genes are TRBV14 and TRBJ2-3; D remains ambiguous. With 4 bases removed from V and 6 bases from J, the gap between germline ends came to 17 bases. The V gene's germline CDR1 is SGHDN and CDR2 FVKESK. CDR3 length equals 15 residues. CDR3 in DNA: TGTGCCAGCAGCCCCAAGAAGGTAATAGACGATACGCAGTATTTT. Translating it yields CASSPKKVIDDTQYF.

V and J are TRBV12-5 and TRBJ2-1, with TRBD2 matching 7 bases. The CDR3 has 16 amino acids. In germline, CDR1 is LGHNT, CDR2 FRNRAP. Trimming took 4 bases from V and 1 from J; bases not matched to a gene: 7. The CDR3 nucleotides read TGTGCTAGTGGTTCCTCAAGCGGGACGTCCTACAATGAGCAGTTCTTC. Translated, it gives CASGSSSGTSYNEQFF.

This clonotype came up a few times. The chain combines TRBV10-1 with TRBJ2-3; D possibly corresponds to TRBD2 (6 bases). V shed 7 bases and J shed 6 bases, with 11 bases lying between them. In germline, CDR1 is WNHNN, CDR2 SYGVQD (reference sequence). The CDR3 is 12 amino acids. The CDR3 region is CASTNAGDTQYF. CDR3 DNA sequence: TGCGCCAGCACAAACGCGGGGGATACGCAGTATTTT.

This chain uses TRBV5-1 with TRBJ1-5, with 8 positions matching TRBD1. Germline CDR1 reads SGHRS; CDR2 reads YFSETQ. With 0 bases clipped from V and 6 bases from J, the junction kept 5 bases outside the gene matches. This CDR3 has 15 residues. CDR3 sequence (DNA): TGCGCCAGCAGCTTGGAGGGCAGGGGGCGTCAGCCCCAGCATTTT. Its translation is CASSLEGRGRQPQHF.

This clonotype was counted between two and nine times. This chain connects TRBV7-9 to TRBJ2-3; 7 nucleotides agree with TRBD1. The V segment lost 1 base and the J segment 2 bases; nucleotides outside the gene matches: 6. The germline V gene encodes CDR1 SEHNR and CDR2 FQNEAQ (reference sequence). The CDR3 consists of 16 residues. In DNA form, the CDR3 reads TGTGCCAGCAGCTTAGATCCGGGACAGTTCACAGATACGCAGTATTTT. Translation gives CASSLDPGQFTDTQYF.

The chain links TRBV12-3 or TRBV12-4 to TRBJ2-1, with D tentatively TRBD1 (5 bases). With 6 bases removed from V and 6 bases from J, the gap between germline ends came to 12 bases. The CDR3 is made up of 13 amino acids. As DNA, the CDR3 is TGTGCCAGCAGGCACGACAGAGTCAATGAGCAGTTCTTC. Translation: CASRHDRVNEQFF.

This clonotype was seen repeatedly, ten times or more. The chain has TRBV12-3 or TRBV12-4 and TRBJ1-2; D ambiguous. The CDR3 spans 13 residues. Trimming took off 3 bases at V and 1 base at J, with 6 bases between the two ends. The chain's CDR3 is CASSLDGNYGYTF. CDR3 nucleotide sequence: TGTGCCAGCAGTTTGGACGGTAACTATGGCTACACCTTC.

The chain has TRBV20-1 and TRBJ2-5; 8 bases map to TRBD1. Germline CDR1 DFQATT, CDR2 SNEGSKA (reference sequence). With V trimmed by 2 bases and J by 3 bases, 5 bases remained unmatched. This CDR3 is built from 14 residues. The CDR3 here is CSARRDRGKETQYF. In DNA form, the CDR3 reads TGCAGTGCTAGAAGAGACAGGGGAAAAGAGACCCAGTACTTC.

The V and J genes are TRBV5-1 and TRBJ2-3; D is unclear. The germline gives CDR1 SGHRS, CDR2 YFSETQ. The CDR3 is 16 residues long. V was cut by 0 bases and J by 2 bases, with 13 bases left in between. The CDR3 DNA reads TGCGCCAGCAGCTTGGTCGGCTTCTTAACCACAGATACGCAGTATTTT. It encodes CASSLVGFLTTDTQYF.

The chain joins TRBV7-2 to TRBJ2-1, with TRBD2 identical over 11 bases. Unmatched junction bases numbered 9, after V lost 5 bases and J lost 3 bases. The CDR3 loop spans 17 amino acids. Germline loops: CDR1 SGHTA, CDR2 FQGNSA. The DNA of the CDR3 is TGTGCCAGCAGCCCCCATTGGGGGACTAGCGGCTACAATGAGCAGTTCTTC. Amino acid sequence: CASSPHWGTSGYNEQFF.

This clonotype occurred many times. The rearrangement links TRBV7-2 to TRBJ2-4; D perhaps matches TRBD2 (6 bases). The V end was cut by 5 bases, the J end by 0 bases, with 17 bases between. The CDR3 has 17 residues. The germline gives CDR1 SGHTA, CDR2 FQGNSA. CDR3 residues: CASSIGGSSAAKNIQYF. CDR3 in DNA: TGTGCCAGCAGCATAGGAGGATCTAGCGCAGCCAAAAACATTCAGTACTTC.

This clonotype turned up a few times. The chain recombines TRBV7-8 with TRBJ2-7; no clear D gene. The CDR3 runs 12 residues. Deletions cut 6 bases from V and 5 bases from J, with 11 bases between. From germline, CDR1 is SGHVS and CDR2 FQNEAQ. The CDR3 here is CASSTNVHEQYF. The CDR3 DNA reads TGTGCCAGCAGTACCAACGTCCACGAGCAGTACTTC.

V usage is TRBV7-2 and J usage is TRBJ2-5; unclear D gene. V was cut by 3 bases and J by 5 bases, with 10 bases left in between. Germline assignment: CDR1 SGHTA and CDR2 FQGNSA. The CDR3 contains 13 residues. CDR3 bases: TGTGCCAGCAGCTTTTACGGAATCGAGACCCAGTACTTC. This gives the protein CASSFYGIETQYF.

This clonotype was recorded a few times. The V and J genes are TRBV30 and TRBJ2-7; no reliable D call. The V gene lost 3 bases and the J gene lost 5 bases, with 8 bases spanning the gap. In germline, CDR1 is GTSNPN, CDR2 SVGIG (reference sequence). The CDR3 loop spans 11 amino acids. The CDR3 DNA sequence: TGTGCCTGGAGCCAGGCCGACGAGCAGTACTTC. This gives the protein CAWSQADEQYF.

This clonotype was counted only a few times. The chain carries TRBV6-1 and TRBJ2-1; 7 nucleotides line up with TRBD1. This CDR3 region has 13 residues. The V segment lost 8 bases and the J segment 4 bases; nucleotides outside the gene matches: 5. The germline V gene encodes CDR1 MNHNS and CDR2 SASEGT. The CDR3 bases are TGTGCCAGCCCTGAGGGGGCGTACAATGAGCAGTTCTTC. Its translation is CASPEGAYNEQFF.